This T cell receptor (beta chain) was captured in a study of control samples from healthy donors and cancer patients. This clone has just one count. Here immunoSEQ multiplex PCR was the method, and the copy in TCRdb shows in-frame clones only, minus some. Of 170,000 or so clones listed, 94% are singletons. With 6 bases clipped from V and 3 bases from J, the junction kept 8 bases outside the gene matches. The CDR3 covers 15 residues. From germline, CDR1 is KGHDR and CDR2 SFDVKD. The chain is built from TRBV24-1 and TRBJ2-3; TRBD2 matches 7 bases. The sequencing sample was made of blood. The sequence was obtained from a woman aged 18-29 years in good health. CDR3 amino acids: CATSRKRGETDTQYF. As DNA, the CDR3 is TGTGCCACCAGTCGAAAGCGGGGAGAAACAGATACGCAGTATTTT.